Presented here are 28 T cell receptor beta chains from one specimen sequenced in a study of blood T cells in healthy people across ages (dated by TCRdb to between 2014 and 2017). Preparation of the library involved 5' RACE. Sequenced using an Illumina HiSeq 2500. A second PCR of roughly 6 to 11 cycles was run with a J-beta primer mix and a sample-barcoded 5' primer. TCRdb reanalyzed the raw reads on its own, using fastp at Q25 for trimming and MiXCR for clone calling, and kept in-frame beta chains. Rows with a matching CDR3 protein are joined into one entry that keeps the most common DNA and genes. The sample data list about 640,000 distinct CDR3 sequences, and 58% of these were observed just once. Of the sample, over 35% is held by the ten largest clones. The sample taken for sequencing was blood. Source of these receptors: a man in his fifties or sixties in good health.

V gene TRBV10-3 combines with J gene TRBJ2-3; 11 bases line up with TRBD2. In germline, CDR1 is ENHRY, CDR2 SYGVKD. CDR3 size: 18 residues. V shed 2 bases, J shed 2 bases, and the junction held 9 bases outside the gene matches. The CDR3 is CAISETRLAGLITDTQYF. The CDR3 DNA sequence: TGTGCCATCAGTGAGACGAGACTAGCGGGACTAATCACAGATACGCAGTATTTT.

This clonotype was counted many times. The rearrangement links TRBV6-2 or TRBV6-3 to TRBJ2-6; 11 bases are a match to TRBD1. The CDR3 is made up of 18 amino acids. The J segment lost 0 bases and the V segment lost 4 bases, leaving 5 bases of the junction unmatched. Germline CDR1 is MNHEY and CDR2 is SVGEGT. As DNA, the CDR3 is TGTGCCAGCAGTTCCCCGGGACAGGGGGGCTCTGGGGCCAACGTCCTGACTTTC. It encodes CASSSPGQGGSGANVLTF.

V usage is TRBV6-2 or TRBV6-3 and J usage is TRBJ1-1; TRBD1 aligns across 8 bases. This CDR3 is 15 amino acids long. The germline gives CDR1 MNHEY, CDR2 SVGEGT. Unmatched junction bases numbered 12, after V lost 5 bases and J lost 7 bases. This CDR3 reads CASSRGGQGLIEAFF. The CDR3 DNA reads TGTGCCAGCAGTCGAGGCGGACAGGGATTAATTGAAGCTTTCTTT.

The rearrangement joins TRBV5-5 to TRBJ2-5; D remains unclear. The J call may be mistaken, given a closer DNA end match to TRBJ2-7. Germline CDR1 and CDR2: SGHKS and YYEKEE (reference sequence). The CDR3 loop spans 15 amino acids. CDR3 DNA sequence: TGTGCCAGCAGCTTGATTCCTACGAAGTCCTACGAGCAGTACTTC. Its translation: CASSLIPTKSYEQYF.

The chain is built from TRBV4-2 and TRBJ1-2; D is undetermined. The V gene lost 0 bases and the J gene lost 0 bases, with 8 bases spanning the gap. The CDR3 contains 15 residues. Germline V gives CDR1 LGHNA, CDR2 YNFKEQ. In nucleotides, the CDR3 is TGTGCCAGCAGCCAAGATGACTCTCCTAACTATGGCTACACCTTC. Encoded protein: CASSQDDSPNYGYTF.

This clonotype was observed a handful of times. This chain connects TRBV29-1 to TRBJ2-7; 8 bases are shared with TRBD1. J was trimmed by 4 bases and V by 7 bases; bases with no gene match: 6. In germline, CDR1 is SQVTM, CDR2 ANQGSEA. This CDR3 has 12 residues. CDR3: CSAGQGWYEQYF. CDR3 in DNA: TGCAGCGCTGGACAGGGTTGGTACGAGCAGTACTTC.

The genes are TRBV28 and TRBJ2-5; no clear D. Trimming removed 4 bases from V and 0 bases from J, with 18 bases in between. This CDR3 has 17 residues. Per germline, CDR1 MDHEN and CDR2 SYDVKM. CDR3 DNA sequence: TGTGCCAGCAGTTCCTTCTTAGGACGGACGTACCAAGAGACCCAGTACTTC. Translated: CASSSFLGRTYQETQYF.

Comments on this clonotype: The junction differs from germline at one of its ends, possibly a read error. V and J are TRBV6-5 and TRBJ2-5, with 9 bases aligning to TRBD1. The CDR3 loop spans 13 amino acids. Looked up from germline, CDR1 is MNHEY and CDR2 is SVGAGI. The CDR3 region is CVSTGQGLETQYF. In DNA form, the CDR3 reads TGTGTCAGCACCGGACAGGGGCTGGAGACCCAGTACTTC.

J is TRBJ2-7 and V is TRBV12-3 or TRBV12-4; D perhaps matches TRBD1 (7 bases). Judging by the DNA end, TRBJ2-4 fits better; the J call may be wrong. The CDR3 extends over 13 amino acids. CDR3 residues: CASSSQGGNIQYF. The CDR3 region has the DNA TGTGCCAGCAGTTCCCAGGGGGGAAACATTCAGTACTTC.

This chain connects TRBV18 to TRBJ2-5; D unresolved. The end of the DNA fits TRBJ2-7 better, so the J call may be wrong. The CDR3 is 10 residues long. Germline V gene data show CDR1 as KGHSH and CDR2 as LQKENI. This CDR3 reads CASSPNEQYF. CDR3 in DNA: TGTGCCAGCTCACCAAACGAGCAGTACTTC.

The CDR3 DNA is TGTGCCAGCAGCTTATTGCGGGGGGGCACAGATACGCAGTATTTT. Protein: CASSLLRGGTDTQYF. This chain connects TRBV11-2 to TRBJ2-3; 8 positions agree with TRBD2. This CDR3 spans 15 amino acids. The germline V gene encodes CDR1 SGHAT and CDR2 FQNNGV. V lost 2 bases and J lost 1; bases outside the gene matches: 2.

The V call is TRBV10-3, the J call TRBJ1-2; 8 bases line up with TRBD1. The CDR3 has 13 amino acids. Germline assignment: CDR1 ENHRY and CDR2 SYGVKD. The V gene end was trimmed by 4 bases and the J gene end by 7 bases; junction bases not matched to a gene: 5. The CDR3 loop reads CAISGRGLAGYTF. The CDR3 DNA reads TGTGCCATCAGTGGCAGGGGGCTTGCTGGCTACACCTTC.

This chain joins TRBV3-1 and TRBJ2-7; possibly TRBD1 for D (6 bases). V was pared by 0 bases and J by 3 bases, with 15 bases between. In germline, CDR1 is LGHDT, CDR2 YNNKEL (reference sequence). This CDR3 is 16 amino acids long. The CDR3 DNA reads TGTGCCAGCAGCCAAGATCAGGGGTGGATGGGCTACGAGCAGTACTTC. This codes for CASSQDQGWMGYEQYF.

As regards this clonotype: Its ends do not fully match the called genes, so a read error is possible. This chain joins TRBV6-1 and TRBJ2-6, with D perhaps matching TRBD1 (5 bases). The CDR3 loop spans 13 amino acids. Germline V lookup: CDR1 MNHNS, CDR2 SASEGT. The CDR3 is CASIKTGANVLAF. CDR3 in DNA: TGTGCCAGCATCAAAACTGGGGCCAACGTCCTGGCTTTC.

This clonotype was picked up a small number of times. This rearrangement joins TRBV3-1 to TRBJ2-3; a weak D match, TRBD2 (6 bases). This CDR3 is built from 15 residues. CDR1 and CDR2 (germline): LGHDT, YNNKEL (reference sequence). V lost 3 bases and J lost 2, with 12 bases in between. The CDR3 DNA sequence: TGTGCCAGCAGCCACGGGGCGGGACTCACAGATACGCAGTATTTT. Amino acid sequence: CASSHGAGLTDTQYF.

The chain carries TRBV2 and TRBJ1-1; weak D call: TRBD1 (5 bases). Trimming removed 11 bases at V and 0 bases at J, with 16 bases between. The germline V gene has CDR1 SNHLY and CDR2 FYNNEI. CDR3 length: 14 amino acids. In DNA, the CDR3 is TGTGCCCGCACCCCTCAGGGTATGAACACTGAAGCTTTCTTT. Amino acids: CARTPQGMNTEAFF.

This clonotype is a singleton in its sample. The chain joins TRBV10-3 to TRBJ1-6, with 11 bases lining up with TRBD1. CDR1 is ENHRY and CDR2 is SYGVKD in the germline V gene. V gave up 3 bases and J gave up 6 bases; unmatched junction bases: 4. The CDR3 sequence is 16 residues long. DNA for the CDR3: TGTGCCATCAGTGACGGGACAGGGGGTTCTAATTCACCCCTCCACTTT. Translating gives CAISDGTGGSNSPLHF.

CDR3 region: CASSQGWGVQTQYF. The CDR3 DNA reads as TGTGCCAGCAGCCAAGGTTGGGGGGTACAGACCCAGTACTTC. The chain couples TRBV3-1 to TRBJ2-5, with D possibly TRBD2 on 6 matching bases. Trimming removed 1 base from V and 6 bases from J, with 12 bases in between. Germline lookup yields CDR1 LGHDT and CDR2 YNNKEL (reference sequence). The CDR3 sequence is 14 residues long.

The chain combines TRBV28 with TRBJ2-3; 10 bases align to TRBD2. The germline V gene has CDR1 MDHEN and CDR2 SYDVKM. This CDR3 contains 16 residues. The trim removed 6 bases at V and 7 bases at J, leaving 13 bases unmatched. The CDR3 reads CASSQFASGGSYTQYF. The CDR3, as DNA: TGTGCCAGCAGCCAATTCGCTAGCGGGGGCTCATATACGCAGTATTTT.

V gene TRBV29-1 combines with J gene TRBJ1-1, with D perhaps TRBD1 (5 bases). This CDR3 comprises 13 residues. The ends were cut back, 8 bases at V and 3 bases at J, with 16 bases in the middle. Germline lookup yields CDR1 SQVTM and CDR2 ANQGSEA. For the CDR3, the DNA is TGCAGCTTGCTGCAGGGCGATTACACTGAAGCTTTCTTT. This gives the protein CSLLQGDYTEAFF.

The table lists this clonotype with many counts. The rearrangement joins TRBV7-9 to TRBJ2-5, with D unresolved. The germline CDR1 and CDR2 sequences are SEHNR and FQNEAQ (reference sequence). This CDR3 region has 12 residues. The V gene lost 1 base and the J gene lost 5 bases, with 5 bases spanning the gap. CDR3 DNA sequence: TGTGCCAGCAGCTTAGGGAGCGAGACCCAGTACTTC. Its protein product is CASSLGSETQYF. Supplemented by reference TRBV7-9 and TRBJ2-5, the full variable domain reads DTGVSQNPRHKITKRGQNVTFRCDPISEHNRLYWYRQTLGQGPEFLTYFQNEAQLEKSRLLSDRFSAERPKGSFSTLEIQRTEQGDSAMYLCASSLGSETQYFGPGTRLLVL.

This clonotype was seen more than once but under ten times. The genes are TRBV20-1 and TRBJ2-5; TRBD2 might be the D (5 bases). Trimming pared 6 bases from V and 0 bases from J, leaving 17 bases between. CDR3 size: 15 residues. CDR1 and CDR2 from the germline V gene are DFQATT and SNEGSKA (reference sequence). CDR3: CSADTLGLYQETQYF. The CDR3 DNA is TGCAGTGCCGACACACTAGGCCTGTACCAAGAGACCCAGTACTTC.

Note on this clonotype: One junction end disagrees with the germline gene, perhaps due to a read error. The V gene is TRBV29-1, the J gene TRBJ2-7; 7 bases are shared with TRBD1. Germline lookup yields CDR1 SQVTM and CDR2 ANQGSEA. CDR3 length: 13 residues. CDR3 sequence: CSVERDRPYEQYF. The CDR3, as DNA: TGCAGCGTTGAAAGGGACAGACCCTATGAGCAGTACTTC.

This clonotype appeared once. At one end the junction does not follow the germline gene, possibly because of a read error. The rearrangement uses TRBV6-1 and TRBJ1-6, with D possibly matching TRBD1 (5 bases). CDR1 MNHNS and CDR2 SASEGT come from the germline V gene. The CDR3 runs 15 residues. In DNA form, the CDR3 reads TGTGCCAGCAGTGAAAACCGGCAGGGAGGTTCACTCCTCCACTTT. This encodes CASSENRQGGSLLHF.

This chain joins TRBV7-8 and TRBJ1-1; a weak D match, TRBD1 (6 bases). Trimming took off 0 bases at V and 3 bases at J, with 8 bases between the two ends. The CDR3 consists of 14 residues. Germline V gene data show CDR1 as SGHVS and CDR2 as FQNEAQ. CDR3 nucleotides: TGTGCCAGCAGCTTAGCAGGGGGGTACACTGAAGCTTTCTTT. Amino acids: CASSLAGGYTEAFF.

On this clonotype: At one end the junction does not follow the germline gene, possibly because of a read error. This chain uses TRBV6-6 with TRBJ1-4, with TRBD1 matching 10 bases. From germline, CDR1 is MNHNY and CDR2 SVGAGI (reference sequence). The CDR3 sequence is 15 residues long. Here the CDR3 reads CATSRGQGSNEKLFF. The DNA for the CDR3 is TGTGCCACCAGTAGGGGACAGGGGTCTAATGAAAAACTGTTTTTT.

Only a few counts were recorded for this clonotype. The CDR3 sequence is CASSGTSGGYEQFF. The DNA for the CDR3 is TGTGCCAGCTCTGGGACTAGCGGGGGCTATGAGCAGTTCTTC. The chain employs TRBV18 and TRBJ2-1; 14 bases fit TRBD2. The CDR3 runs to 14 residues. Losses at the gene ends were 6 bases for V and 8 bases for J; bases not matched to a gene: 3. Per germline, CDR1 KGHSH and CDR2 LQKENI.

This clonotype was observed a handful of times. The rearrangement uses TRBV11-2 and TRBJ2-1; D unclear. The germline CDR1 and CDR2 sequences are SGHAT and FQNNGV. With 1 base removed from V and 1 base from J, the gap between germline ends came to 8 bases. The CDR3 covers 15 residues. The CDR3 protein is CASSLGTASYNEQFF. The CDR3 nucleotides read TGTGCCAGCAGCTTAGGTACAGCGTCCTACAATGAGCAGTTCTTC.